Listed below are T cell receptor beta chains from one sample, sequenced in a study of blood T cell repertoires in COVID-19. Profiled with immunoSEQ multiplex PCR; TCRdb holds only in-frame clones, not every one. The sample includes about 200,000 clones, about nine tenths of them seen just once. The sample comprised peripheral blood. Receptors originate from a man aged 50-60 years with acute or convalescent COVID-19. Both conserved end residues are part of each CDR3. Fields, in order: J gene, CDR3 length, V gene, clone size, CDR3 protein. Clone size is shown for a subset of rows, as once, few, many or a class of expanded clone.

J: TRBJ2-1
length: 14
V: TRBV10-3
size: few
CDR3: CAISELGEGTEQFF

J: TRBJ1-4
length: 16
V: TRBV10-3
size: -
CDR3: CAISESDRTTNEKLFF

J: TRBJ1-2
length: 15
V: TRBV6-5
size: -
CDR3: CASRGDREDNYGYTF

J: TRBJ1-4
length: 14
V: TRBV18
size: -
CDR3: CASSPQTGNEKLFF

J: TRBJ2-3
length: 17
V: TRBV19
size: -
CDR3: CASSRTSGGPGADTQYF

J: TRBJ2-2
length: 13
V: TRBV4-1
size: -
CDR3: CASSQRNTGELFF

J: TRBJ2-3
length: 15
V: TRBV9
size: -
CDR3: CASNELAENTDTQYF

J: TRBJ2-5
length: 16
V: TRBV28
size: -
CDR3: CASSLAGGPFEETQYF

J: TRBJ2-7
length: 16
V: TRBV6-6
size: -
CDR3: CASSYSSRIRSYEQYF

J: TRBJ1-4
length: 15
V: TRBV15
size: -
CDR3: CATSRDHGEGEKLFF

J: TRBJ2-1
length: 13
V: TRBV3-1/TRBV3-2
size: -
CDR3: CASSQDRANEQFF

J: TRBJ1-1
length: 13
V: TRBV27
size: -
CDR3: CASSLLRGTEAFF

J: TRBJ2-5
length: 16
V: TRBV28
size: -
CDR3: CASSPAGLAGVETQYF

J: TRBJ1-1
length: 15
V: TRBV7-9
size: -
CDR3: CASSLQGGMNTEAFF

J: TRBJ1-5
length: 13
V: TRBV10-1
size: -
CDR3: CASFRDSNQPQHF

J: TRBJ1-1
length: 15
V: TRBV19
size: -
CDR3: CASSIRDSMNTEAFF

J: TRBJ2-7
length: 14
V: TRBV5-6
size: once
CDR3: CASSRGRPLGEQYF

J: TRBJ1-4
length: 20
V: TRBV3-1/TRBV3-2
size: few
CDR3: CASSQDPAGGRVATNEKLFF

J: TRBJ1-5
length: 14
V: TRBV28
size: once
CDR3: CASTGQGAGQPQHF

J: TRBJ2-7
length: 14
V: TRBV18
size: -
CDR3: CASSRTGDSYEQYF

J: TRBJ2-3
length: 18
V: TRBV28
size: -
CDR3: CASSLGFRQGNVADTQYF

J: TRBJ2-6
length: 17
V: TRBV19
size: -
CDR3: CASSIDPLTAGANVLTF

J: TRBJ1-1
length: 15
V: TRBV27
size: -
CDR3: CASSLGARAFTEAFF

J: TRBJ2-5
length: 13
V: TRBV11-2
size: -
CDR3: CASSPGAQETQYF

J: TRBJ1-1
length: 13
V: TRBV7-8
size: -
CDR3: CASSYGQGSGAFF

J: TRBJ1-3
length: 17
V: TRBV15
size: -
CDR3: CATSRDSLAGGRNTIYF

J: TRBJ1-1
length: 14
V: TRBV7-2
size: -
CDR3: CASSSRQHYTEAFF

J: TRBJ1-6
length: 13
V: TRBV2
size: -
CDR3: CASSRQENSPLHF

J: TRBJ2-2
length: 14
V: TRBV2
size: -
CDR3: CASEARDGTGELFF

J: TRBJ2-3
length: 15
V: TRBV6-5
size: -
CDR3: CASRPEVRSTDTQYF

J: TRBJ1-6
length: 15
V: TRBV7-2
size: -
CDR3: CASSLLTAYNSPLHF

J: TRBJ2-7
length: 14
V: TRBV11-2
size: -
CDR3: CASSLSAGVDEQYF

J: TRBJ1-6
length: 15
V: TRBV7-2
size: few
CDR3: CASSLATGVGSPLHF

J: TRBJ1-2
length: 15
V: TRBV7-9
size: -
CDR3: CASSVSGTVNYGYTF

J: TRBJ1-5
length: 13
V: TRBV6-6
size: -
CDR3: CASSSGLRQPQHF

J: TRBJ2-1
length: 16
V: TRBV11-2
size: once
CDR3: CASSFPLRGSGNEQFF

J: TRBJ2-5
length: 14
V: TRBV24-1
size: once
CDR3: CATSEGRVGETQYF

J: TRBJ1-1
length: 15
V: TRBV5-1
size: -
CDR3: CASSSGTGWDTEAFF

J: TRBJ1-2
length: 15
V: TRBV3-1/TRBV3-2
size: -
CDR3: CASSQSLDRLYGYTF

J: TRBJ2-7
length: 16
V: TRBV19
size: few
CDR3: CASSMGPGLAGHEQYF

J: TRBJ2-7
length: 15
V: TRBV5-1
size: -
CDR3: CASSLAAGNSYEQYF

J: TRBJ2-5
length: 15
V: TRBV4-1
size: -
CDR3: CASSHRAGGEETQYF

J: TRBJ2-7
length: 16
V: TRBV4-1
size: -
CDR3: CASSLEGAPATYEQYF

J: TRBJ1-1
length: 11
V: TRBV7-8
size: -
CDR3: CASSFAQEAFF

J: TRBJ1-5
length: 12
V: TRBV27
size: -
CDR3: CAIGQGGQPQHF

J: TRBJ2-2
length: 16
V: TRBV24-1
size: -
CDR3: CATSDWHRVTPGELFF

J: TRBJ2-1
length: 17
V: TRBV9
size: once
CDR3: CASSVRVASGGGNEQFF

J: TRBJ1-5
length: 13
V: TRBV19
size: -
CDR3: CASTYSGNQPQHF

J: TRBJ1-1
length: 14
V: TRBV5-5
size: -
CDR3: CASSLFGRNTEAFF

J: TRBJ2-1
length: 16
V: TRBV5-4
size: -
CDR3: CASSLGPGGSGNEQFF

J: TRBJ2-3
length: 16
V: TRBV6-6
size: few
CDR3: CASRYPDSASTDTQYF

J: TRBJ2-3
length: 15
V: TRBV18
size: -
CDR3: CASSPVQVSTDTQYF

J: TRBJ2-7
length: 15
V: TRBV27
size: -
CDR3: CASRRIADLLDEQYF

J: TRBJ2-1
length: 15
V: TRBV7-8
size: -
CDR3: CASSLSGGPTNEQFF